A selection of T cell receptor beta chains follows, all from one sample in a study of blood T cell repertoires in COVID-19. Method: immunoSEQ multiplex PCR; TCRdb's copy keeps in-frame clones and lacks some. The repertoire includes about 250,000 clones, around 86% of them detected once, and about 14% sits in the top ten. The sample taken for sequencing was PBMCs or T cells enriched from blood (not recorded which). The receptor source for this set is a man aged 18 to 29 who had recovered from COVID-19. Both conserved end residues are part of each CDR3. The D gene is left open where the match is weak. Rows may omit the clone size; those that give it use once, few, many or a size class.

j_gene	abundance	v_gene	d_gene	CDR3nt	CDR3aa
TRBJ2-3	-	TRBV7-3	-	TGTGCCACCGCGACAGTTAGCACAGATACGCAGTATTTT	CATATVSTDTQYF
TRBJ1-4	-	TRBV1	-	TGCACCAGCAGAAAAACGACAGGGACTGCAACTAATGAAAAACTGTTTTTT	CTSRKTTGTATNEKLFF
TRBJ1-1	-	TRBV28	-	TGTGCCAGCTGCAGGGGAGTGAACACTGAAGCTTTCTTT	CASCRGVNTEAFF
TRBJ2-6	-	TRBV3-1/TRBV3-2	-	TGTGCCAGCAGCCAAGCGGAGATAGGCGGGGCCAACGTCCTGACTTTC	CASSQAEIGGANVLTF
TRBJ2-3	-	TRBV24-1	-	TGTGCCGCTTCCGAGGGAGCTACGCAGTATTTT	CAASEGATQYF
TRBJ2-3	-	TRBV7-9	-	TGTGCCAGCAGCTTGAGGGAGCGCACAGATACGCAGTATTTT	CASSLRERTDTQYF
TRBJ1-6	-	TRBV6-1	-	TGTGCCAGCAGTGAGACACCGGAGGGAAATTCACCCCTCCACTTT	CASSETPEGNSPLHF
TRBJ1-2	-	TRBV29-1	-	TGCAGCGTTGAAGTGGGGGGTCTCGTCTACACCTTC	CSVEVGGLVYTF
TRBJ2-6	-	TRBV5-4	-	TGTGCCAGCAGCTTGGGCGGAGGTGGGGCCAACGTCCTGACTTTC	CASSLGGGGANVLTF
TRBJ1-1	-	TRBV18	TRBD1	TGTGCCAGCTTACGGGACAGCATGAACACTGAAGCTTTCTTT	CASLRDSMNTEAFF
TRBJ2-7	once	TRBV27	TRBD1	TGTGCCAGCAGTCCCTCGCGCGGACAGGGAAGATACGAGCAGTACTTC	CASSPSRGQGRYEQYF
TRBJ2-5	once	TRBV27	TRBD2	TGTGCCAGCAGCATCCTAGCGGGGGAGACCCAGTACTTC	CASSILAGETQYF
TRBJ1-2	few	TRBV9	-	TGTGCCAGCAGCGTAGAGGGCAGGGGAGATGGCTACACCTTC	CASSVEGRGDGYTF
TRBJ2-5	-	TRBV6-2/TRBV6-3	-	TGTGCCAGCAGCCTACCTTGGGGAGGAGAGACCCAGTACTTC	CASSLPWGGETQYF
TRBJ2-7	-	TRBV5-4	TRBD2	TGTGCCAGCAGCTTGGCCTTAGCGGGGAATCCCGAGCAGTACTTC	CASSLALAGNPEQYF
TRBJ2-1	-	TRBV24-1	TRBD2	TGTGCCACCAGTGACCCTAGCGGGAGAGGAGGAAATGAGCAGTTCTTC	CATSDPSGRGGNEQFF
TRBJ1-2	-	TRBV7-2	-	TGTGCCAGCAGCCTAGGGAGGCACATCCTCACCTATGGCTACACCTTC	CASSLGRHILTYGYTF
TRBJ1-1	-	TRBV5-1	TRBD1	TGCGCCAGCAGCTTAGGACAGGACGCTGAAGCTTTCTTT	CASSLGQDAEAFF
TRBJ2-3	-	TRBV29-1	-	TGCAGCGTTGACAGGGGTGGCTTGAATACGCAGTATTTT	CSVDRGGLNTQYF
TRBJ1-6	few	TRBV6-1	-	TGTGCCAGCAGTGAAGCCGCAGGGCGGAATTCACCCCTCCACTTT	CASSEAAGRNSPLHF
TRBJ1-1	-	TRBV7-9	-	TGTGCCAGCAGCCCCGCATGGGAAGGGGGAGAGAACACTGAAGCTTTCTTT	CASSPAWEGGENTEAFF
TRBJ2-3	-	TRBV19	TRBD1	TGTGCCAGTAGTGTAAGGGGACAGGGCTATATCACAGATACGCAGTATTTT	CASSVRGQGYITDTQYF
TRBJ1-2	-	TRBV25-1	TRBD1	TGTGCCAGCAGTGCGGGACAGGGCCCGGGTGGCTACACCTTC	CASSAGQGPGGYTF
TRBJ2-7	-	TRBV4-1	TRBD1	TGCGCCAGCAGCCAAGAACCCGGGACAGGGCCATACGAGCAGTACTTC	CASSQEPGTGPYEQYF
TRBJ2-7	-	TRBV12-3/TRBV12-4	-	TGTGCCAGCACTACAGCTTGGTCGGCCGAGCAGTACTTC	CASTTAWSAEQYF
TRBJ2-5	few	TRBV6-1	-	TGTGCCAGCAGTCCGACTACCACATGGGAACCCCAGTACTTC	CASSPTTTWEPQYF
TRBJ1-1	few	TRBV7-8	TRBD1	TGTGCCAGCAGCCCTACCGGGACAGGGGGCTGGTTGAAGGCTTTCTTT	CASSPTGTGGWLKAFF
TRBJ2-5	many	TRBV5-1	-	TGCGCCAGCAGCCCAGGGAGAGGAGGGGAAGAGACCCAGTACTTC	CASSPGRGGEETQYF
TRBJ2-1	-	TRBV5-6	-	TGTGCCAGCAGCTTGTTGGGACTTTCCTACAATGAGCAGTTCTTC	CASSLLGLSYNEQFF
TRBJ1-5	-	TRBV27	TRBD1	TGTGCCAGCAGTACGGACAGGGTCGGCAATCAGCCCCAGCATTTT	CASSTDRVGNQPQHF
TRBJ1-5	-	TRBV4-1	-	TGCGCCAGCAGCCAAGGGGGAGCCACGGGGCCCCAGCATTTT	CASSQGGATGPQHF
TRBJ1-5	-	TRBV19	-	TGTGCCAGTAGTATACCCGGGAATAGCAATCAGCCCCAGCATTTT	CASSIPGNSNQPQHF
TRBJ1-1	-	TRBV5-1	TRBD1	TGCGCCAGCAGCTTGGTGGGGGGGCCCCCGACAGGGGAAGACACTGAAGCTTTCTTT	CASSLVGGPPTGEDTEAFF